Included here is one T cell receptor (beta chain) sequence, with context. In the source study's methods: Nucleated cell number was recorded as an estimate derived from reference gene primer amplification. Clones were read by immunoSEQ multiplex PCR, and TCRdb kept only the in-frame ones, dropping some. From that table come the V and J calls and clone size; the DNA was used to work out D and trimming. The table has about 200,000 clones, about 84% seen once. Germline V CDR1 and CDR2: MNHEY, SMNVEV (reference sequence). After removal of 6 bases from V and 9 bases from J, the junction contained 6 bases not matched to a gene. The CDR3 spans 14 residues. The Seattle patients joined while their infection was active and were tracked longitudinally afterward. These data come from a study of blood T cell repertoires in COVID-19. For the study at large: The United States, Italy and Spain provided the acute and convalescent COVID-19 samples. From T cells, B-cell-depleted T cells, or PBMCs came the material, which was cDNA or gDNA.

This TCR derives from a woman over 75 with COVID-19, enrolled during active disease. The source material was peripheral blood. The chain carries TRBV27 and TRBJ1-6; 9 nucleotides match TRBD1. CDR3 nucleotides: TGTGCCAGCAGGAGGGGACAGGGAATTTCACCCCTCCACTTT. Protein product: CASRRGQGISPLHF.